The 10 T cell receptor beta chains in this list originate from one sample, sequenced in a study of cytomegalovirus exposure and HLA in healthy donors. Primers for the PCR totalled 60 Vbeta and 13 Jbeta. The table came from immunoSEQ multiplex PCR; TCRdb's copy has only in-frame clones and leaves some out. The sample lists 150,000 to 200,000 clones; 80% to 85% were seen once. Material: PBMCs. The receptors stem from a human donor in good health.

This chain joins TRBV7-8 and TRBJ2-7; D is unresolved. The CDR3 spans 13 residues. V lost 2 bases to trimming and J lost 0 bases, with 5 bases between them. The germline CDR1 and CDR2 sequences are SGHVS and FQNEAQ. CDR3 sequence: CASSLQSSYEQYF. CDR3 nucleotides: TGTGCCAGCAGCTTACAATCCTCCTACGAGCAGTACTTC.

This chain joins TRBV6-5 and TRBJ2-7; the D is unclear. Trimming stripped 6 bases from V and 3 bases from J, with 15 bases between. CDR1 MNHEY and CDR2 SVGAGI come from the germline V gene. CDR3 size: 14 residues. The CDR3 DNA sequence: TGTGCCAGCAGACCCCGCAAGGAGAACTACGAGCAGTACTTC. This codes for CASRPRKENYEQYF.

The rearrangement uses TRBV4-3 and TRBJ2-3; tentative D call: TRBD2 (6 bases). In germline, CDR1 is LGHNA, CDR2 YSLEER. Trimming stripped 0 bases from V and 8 bases from J, with 9 bases between. This CDR3 spans 13 amino acids. The CDR3, as DNA: TGCGCCAGCAGCCAAGAGACCGGGGGTACGCAGTATTTT. Protein sequence: CASSQETGGTQYF.

The chain employs TRBV9 and TRBJ2-5; 8 bases are shared with TRBD1. This CDR3 has 14 amino acids. Per the germline V gene, CDR1 is SGDLS and CDR2 is YYNGEE. The V segment lost 3 bases and the J segment 5 bases; nucleotides outside the gene matches: 6. CDR3 sequence reads: CASSAKTGVETQYF. DNA for the CDR3: TGTGCCAGCAGCGCGAAGACAGGGGTGGAGACCCAGTACTTC.

With regard to this clone: Other DNA sequences in the sample encode the same CDR3. CDR3 loop: CASSASGNTEAFF. The CDR3 DNA follows: TGTGCCAGCAGCGCCTCGGGGAACACTGAAGCTTTCTTT. The gene calls are TRBV9 and TRBJ1-1; D unresolved. The germline gives CDR1 SGDLS, CDR2 YYNGEE. CDR3 size: 13 residues. Deletions cut 3 bases from V and 1 base from J, with 7 bases between.

This chain connects TRBV11-2 to TRBJ2-7, with 7 nucleotides matching TRBD1. Trimming took 6 bases from V and 4 from J; bases not matched to a gene: 3. CDR1 and CDR2 (germline): SGHAT, FQNNGV. The CDR3 is 12 amino acids. The CDR3 DNA reads TGTGCCAGCAGACGGACAGGTTACGAGCAGTACTTC. It yields the protein CASRRTGYEQYF.

The chain recombines TRBV27 with TRBJ1-6, with D uncertain. CDR3 length equals 13 residues. The V gene lost 7 bases and the J gene lost 7 bases, with 11 bases spanning the gap. Germline V lookup: CDR1 MNHEY, CDR2 SMNVEV (reference sequence). The CDR3 region is CASMRERNSPLHF. In DNA form, the CDR3 reads TGTGCCAGCATGCGGGAGAGGAATTCACCCCTCCACTTT.

The V call is TRBV7-9, the J call TRBJ2-7; tentatively, D is TRBD2 (6 bases). V lost 6 bases, J lost 4 bases, and 10 bases lay in between. The CDR3 totals 12 residues. The germline gives CDR1 SEHNR, CDR2 FQNEAQ (reference sequence). In DNA, the CDR3 is TGTGCCAGCAGTATAGGAGGGTACGAGCAGTACTTC. Its protein is CASSIGGYEQYF.

J is TRBJ2-7 and V is TRBV27; D gene ambiguous. Trimming removed 1 base from V and 4 bases from J, with 8 bases in between. This CDR3 is 13 amino acids long. From germline, CDR1 is MNHEY and CDR2 SMNVEV (reference sequence). The CDR3 loop is CASSLYPEYEQYF. In DNA form, the CDR3 reads TGTGCCAGCAGTTTATATCCAGAATACGAGCAGTACTTC.

The V call is TRBV6-1, the J call TRBJ2-7, with TRBD2 identical over 7 bases. This CDR3 contains 14 residues. In germline, CDR1 is MNHNS, CDR2 SASEGT. V was pared by 6 bases and J by 3 bases, with 8 bases of the junction left unmatched. In DNA form, the CDR3 reads TGTGCCAGCAGGATGGGACTAACGGGCTACGAGCAGTACTTC. Protein: CASRMGLTGYEQYF.